This T cell receptor beta chain originates from a study of OX40 agonist ivuxolimab in advanced cancers. Study in general: Patients received ivuxolimab, an agonistic anti-OX40 (CD134) antibody. Study-level results: Several nonresponders also turned out to have low normalized T-cell clonal expansion. Clonal expansion was among the lowest in partial responders at 0.1-3.0 mg/kg, especially CD8+. Blood T cells, both CD4+ and CD8+, expanded clonally by week 6 at 0.1 to 3.0 mg/kg.

The protocol was immunoSEQ multiplex PCR, while the TCRdb copy is restricted to in-frame clones and leaves out a portion. The table includes tens of thousands of clones, 89% detected once. With V trimmed by 4 bases and J by 4 bases, 7 bases remained unmatched. Germline lookup yields CDR1 SGDLS and CDR2 YYNGEE. The CDR3 covers 16 residues. Regarding this clone: As yet, its antigen is unknown.

This clonotype originated in an adult with an advanced solid tumor such as melanoma, head and neck, liver or kidney cancer. The rearrangement uses TRBV9 and TRBJ2-3; 12 nucleotides agree with TRBD2. This specimen consisted of CD4+ or CD8+ T cells sorted from blood, obtained in a trial of the OX40 agonist ivuxolimab. DNA of the CDR3: TGTGCCAGCAGCCCCCGACTAGCGGGAGTGGCAGATACGCAGTATTTT. Its translation is CASSPRLAGVADTQYF.